Listed below are T cell receptor beta chains from one sample, sequenced in a study of blood T cell repertoires in COVID-19. Profiled with immunoSEQ multiplex PCR; TCRdb holds only in-frame clones, not every one. The sample yields about 110,000 clones, approximately 85% seen once. Sequenced material: peripheral blood. These receptors all come from a woman aged 55-70 years with COVID-19, enrolled during active disease. Both conserved end residues are part of each CDR3. Clone size is not always given. Where it is, it says once, few, many or a class for expanded clones.

v_call: TRBV7-2; j_call: TRBJ2-2; clone_size: .; cdr3_aa: CASSPTAANTGELFF
v_call: TRBV5-1; j_call: TRBJ2-1; clone_size: few; cdr3_aa: CASSPRQASYNEQFF
v_call: TRBV10-1; j_call: TRBJ1-2; clone_size: .; cdr3_aa: CASSSGQGDYGYTF
v_call: TRBV9; j_call: TRBJ2-1; clone_size: .; cdr3_aa: CASSPGLAGGRDEQFF
v_call: TRBV19; j_call: TRBJ1-1; clone_size: .; cdr3_aa: CASSYRGTEAFF
v_call: TRBV7-8; j_call: TRBJ2-5; clone_size: .; cdr3_aa: CASSLVGPGTEETQYF
v_call: TRBV2; j_call: TRBJ1-1; clone_size: .; cdr3_aa: CASSDRLGQGNTEAFF
v_call: TRBV4-1; j_call: TRBJ2-7; clone_size: .; cdr3_aa: CASSQGSGGSYEQYF
v_call: TRBV27; j_call: TRBJ1-5; clone_size: .; cdr3_aa: CASSFGNQPQHF
v_call: TRBV6-5; j_call: TRBJ1-1; clone_size: .; cdr3_aa: CASSLRWGRTEAFF
v_call: TRBV5-4; j_call: TRBJ2-3; clone_size: once; cdr3_aa: CASSMRSGTSAGDTQYF
v_call: TRBV5-1; j_call: TRBJ2-7; clone_size: .; cdr3_aa: CASSLAGTDIEQYF
v_call: TRBV15; j_call: TRBJ2-7; clone_size: .; cdr3_aa: CAISRGSGYEQYF
v_call: TRBV19; j_call: TRBJ1-2; clone_size: .; cdr3_aa: CASSIVAEGSLAYTF
v_call: TRBV10-2; j_call: TRBJ2-1; clone_size: .; cdr3_aa: CASRAGTGGSEQFF
v_call: TRBV5-1; j_call: TRBJ2-1; clone_size: .; cdr3_aa: CASSLGVRGGAAPNEQFF
v_call: TRBV28; j_call: TRBJ1-6; clone_size: .; cdr3_aa: CAFGTLNSPLHF
v_call: TRBV5-4; j_call: TRBJ2-7; clone_size: few; cdr3_aa: CASSLAGGGGHYEQYF
v_call: TRBV13; j_call: TRBJ2-7; clone_size: .; cdr3_aa: CASSFRDSSFLEQYF
v_call: TRBV12-5; j_call: TRBJ1-3; clone_size: .; cdr3_aa: CASGRAGGNTIYF
v_call: TRBV10-1; j_call: TRBJ2-5; clone_size: .; cdr3_aa: CASSERGNQETQYF
v_call: TRBV7-2; j_call: TRBJ1-1; clone_size: .; cdr3_aa: CASRDRIRTEAFF
v_call: TRBV7-2; j_call: TRBJ1-2; clone_size: .; cdr3_aa: CASSLTAPTPYGYTF
v_call: TRBV7-9; j_call: TRBJ2-7; clone_size: many; cdr3_aa: CASSPDRYNYEQYF
v_call: TRBV6-2/TRBV6-3; j_call: TRBJ2-7; clone_size: .; cdr3_aa: CASSLSSYEQYF
v_call: TRBV6-2/TRBV6-3; j_call: TRBJ1-6; clone_size: once; cdr3_aa: CASSYSRGRPLHF
v_call: TRBV6-6; j_call: TRBJ2-5; clone_size: .; cdr3_aa: CASSSNSASQETQYF
v_call: TRBV11-2; j_call: TRBJ2-7; clone_size: .; cdr3_aa: CASSLDRTSGYEQYF
v_call: TRBV11-2; j_call: TRBJ1-2; clone_size: .; cdr3_aa: CASSAQIQGNGYTF
v_call: TRBV2; j_call: TRBJ1-1; clone_size: .; cdr3_aa: CASTVETGGEAFF
v_call: TRBV9; j_call: TRBJ2-7; clone_size: .; cdr3_aa: CASSLQGLAGGNEQYF
v_call: TRBV19; j_call: TRBJ2-4; clone_size: .; cdr3_aa: CASSPPDRDGNIQYF
v_call: TRBV21-1; j_call: TRBJ2-1; clone_size: .; cdr3_aa: CASSSTGNNEQFF
v_call: TRBV19; j_call: TRBJ1-2; clone_size: .; cdr3_aa: CASSSRQGSITGYTF
v_call: TRBV7-8; j_call: TRBJ1-1; clone_size: .; cdr3_aa: CASSLAHFQQGDFTEAFF
v_call: TRBV5-8; j_call: TRBJ1-1; clone_size: .; cdr3_aa: CASSLWTGDGSTEAFF
v_call: TRBV12-3/TRBV12-4; j_call: TRBJ1-2; clone_size: few; cdr3_aa: CASSFAAGSGYTF
v_call: TRBV7-2; j_call: TRBJ2-7; clone_size: .; cdr3_aa: CASSTRGTGSYEQYF
v_call: TRBV29-1; j_call: TRBJ1-3; clone_size: .; cdr3_aa: CSVEEGGTIYF
v_call: TRBV5-4; j_call: TRBJ2-1; clone_size: .; cdr3_aa: CASSLGQRGIYNEQFF
v_call: TRBV19; j_call: TRBJ1-2; clone_size: .; cdr3_aa: CASSMGRGAGYGYTF
v_call: TRBV4-1; j_call: TRBJ1-4; clone_size: once; cdr3_aa: CASSQATGGSEKLFF
v_call: TRBV7-2; j_call: TRBJ1-2; clone_size: .; cdr3_aa: CASSFGQGAEMGYGYTF
v_call: TRBV12-3/TRBV12-4; j_call: TRBJ1-6; clone_size: .; cdr3_aa: CASTDRENSPLHF
v_call: TRBV28; j_call: TRBJ1-4; clone_size: .; cdr3_aa: CASSPGSEGFREKLFF
v_call: TRBV3-1/TRBV3-2; j_call: TRBJ1-2; clone_size: .; cdr3_aa: CASSQGTGATGYTF
v_call: TRBV29-1; j_call: TRBJ1-1; clone_size: few; cdr3_aa: CSARTSGGSPFF
v_call: TRBV29-1; j_call: TRBJ2-7; clone_size: .; cdr3_aa: CSVTDRIYYEQYF
v_call: TRBV27; j_call: TRBJ1-1; clone_size: once; cdr3_aa: CASSSILGGQQKGTEAFF
v_call: TRBV18; j_call: TRBJ2-3; clone_size: .; cdr3_aa: CASTFRADTQYF
v_call: TRBV6-6; j_call: TRBJ2-1; clone_size: .; cdr3_aa: CASRRPGQGGNNEQFF
v_call: TRBV7-2; j_call: TRBJ1-3; clone_size: .; cdr3_aa: CASSLDRGLNTIYF
v_call: TRBV11-2; j_call: TRBJ1-1; clone_size: .; cdr3_aa: CASSSQTSGEAFF
v_call: TRBV5-6; j_call: TRBJ1-4; clone_size: .; cdr3_aa: CASSRGEKLFF
v_call: TRBV5-5; j_call: TRBJ1-6; clone_size: few; cdr3_aa: CASSLAGGRNSPLHF
v_call: TRBV15; j_call: TRBJ2-7; clone_size: .; cdr3_aa: CATSRGQGPYEQYF
v_call: TRBV2; j_call: TRBJ1-2; clone_size: .; cdr3_aa: CASSSRDRAGGYTF
v_call: TRBV5-1; j_call: TRBJ1-3; clone_size: .; cdr3_aa: CASSLTGDYGNTIYF
v_call: TRBV7-9; j_call: TRBJ2-7; clone_size: .; cdr3_aa: CASSLAVGQGTMHEQYF
v_call: TRBV24-1; j_call: TRBJ2-3; clone_size: .; cdr3_aa: CATSDTPGQNTDTQYF